This entry describes one T cell receptor (beta chain). Its antigen is not identified. TCRdb reanalysed the 5' RACE reads using MiXCR and keeps one entry per CDR3 protein. Of roughly 250,000 distinct CDR3 sequences listed, 6.5% to 9% are singletons. Every one of the donors was a healthy Caucasian. These data originate in a study of identical twins. Notes on the study in general: Reduced insertions were recorded for abundant cord blood beta clonotypes, with no such pattern in memory repertoires. Modeled out-of-frame TCR alpha sharing in monozygotic twins fell below observed levels.

From germline, CDR1 is SGDLS and CDR2 YYNGEE. V gave up 1 base and J gave up 0 bases; unmatched junction bases: 9. CDR3 length equals 20 residues. These data were also reused for a study on yellow fever vaccine responses in identical twins.

This sequence joins TRBV9 and TRBJ2-6; the match to TRBD2 covers 11 bases. The TCR comes from a woman younger than 30 in good health. Sequenced sample: CD8+ T cells sorted from blood. CDR3 DNA sequence: TGTGCCAGCAGCGTACCCCGGTCTCTAGCGGGGGGCTCTGGGGCCAACGTCCTGACTTTC. It encodes CASSVPRSLAGGSGANVLTF.